The clone carrying this T cell receptor beta chain showed up just a few times. Antigen: not known. Every bit of the isolated RNA underwent reverse transcription, so sequencing read expressed TCRB transcripts. Using immunoSEQ multiplex PCR, the repertoire was profiled, and TCRdb retains in-frame clones only, with some absent. Of fewer than 250,000 clones detected, over 12% appear once; the ten largest clones hold around 0.03%. The entry originates in a study of beta chain features in type 1 diabetes. About the research overall: Age, gender and cell yields were similar between patients and healthy donors.

This CDR3 comprises 13 residues. V dropped 7 bases and J dropped 6 bases, with 13 bases sitting between them. Germline V gene sequence: CDR1 LNHDA, CDR2 SQIVND (reference sequence). Study observations and caveats: The naive, central memory and Treg TCRB repertoires showed an apparent similarity that was greater among patients than among healthy donors. Any PCR bias toward short templates would affect both groups alike.

J is TRBJ2-1 and V is TRBV19; the D gene is possibly TRBD1 (5 bases). The sample taken for sequencing was naive CD4+ T cells from blood. This TCR came from a woman in her 40s in good health. The CDR3 reads CASTQQDGNEQFF. In nucleotides, the CDR3 is TGTGCCAGTACCCAACAGGACGGCAATGAGCAGTTCTTC.